This entry lists 30 T cell receptor beta chains sequenced from one sample in a study of Ad26.COV2.S vaccination and SARS-CoV-2 variants. Specified treatment: roughly 20 received Ad26.COV2.S at low or high dose, single or two shots; roughly 5 received placebo; per-sample allocation not given. Material that was analyzed had been drawn on day 63 after the first vaccine or placebo injection. Clones were read by immunoSEQ multiplex PCR, and TCRdb kept only the in-frame ones, dropping some. The sample consists of roughly 300,000 clones, around 89% of them appearing once. The specimen comprised peripheral blood, sampled in a trial of Ad26.COV2.S vaccine versus placebo. The receptor set was obtained from a person aged 18-60 years who received the Ad26.COV2.S COVID-19 vaccine or a placebo.

The chain joins TRBV5-1 to TRBJ1-1; D not resolved. CDR1 is SGHRS, CDR2 YFSETQ, per germline. V lost 5 bases to trimming and J lost 2 bases, with 13 bases between them. The CDR3 extends over 14 amino acids. In nucleotides, the CDR3 is TGCGCCAGCAGGGACGGGAATCCCAACACTGAAGCTTTCTTT. It codes for CASRDGNPNTEAFF.

Remarks on this clone: The sample contains more than one DNA sequence encoding this CDR3. The chain joins TRBV7-2 to TRBJ1-1; D call uncertain. The CDR3 extends over 14 amino acids. Per the germline V gene, CDR1 is SGHTA and CDR2 is FQGNSA. V lost 1 base and J lost 2, with 8 bases in between. The CDR3 loop reads CASSLGQLNTEAFF. Here the CDR3 DNA reads TGTGCCAGCAGCTTAGGACAACTCAACACTGAAGCTTTCTTT.

The rearrangement uses TRBV6-2 or TRBV6-3 and TRBJ2-2, with D possibly called TRBD1 or TRBD2 (5 bases each). Germline V gene sequence: CDR1 MNHEY, CDR2 SVGEGT. This CDR3 has 15 amino acids. V lost 5 bases and J lost 5, with 15 bases in between. CDR3 in amino acids: CASSRGSVTTGELFF. In DNA form, the CDR3 reads TGTGCCAGCAGTAGGGGTAGCGTGACGACCGGGGAGCTGTTTTTT.

The genes are TRBV5-1 and TRBJ1-1; D is ambiguous. Germline-derived CDR1 and CDR2 are SGHRS and YFSETQ. The V end was cut by 0 bases, the J end by 3 bases, with 12 bases between. This CDR3 has 15 amino acids. The CDR3 sequence: CASSLDGRMDTEAFF. The CDR3 region has the DNA TGCGCCAGCAGCTTGGATGGGAGAATGGACACTGAAGCTTTCTTT.

This chain's CDR3 is CASPQYRGPDNEQFF. CDR3 nucleotides: TGTGCCAGCCCGCAGTACAGGGGTCCCGACAATGAGCAGTTCTTC. This chain connects TRBV25-1 to TRBJ2-1, with 7 bases matching TRBD1. Germline V CDR1 and CDR2: MGHDK, SYGVNS. Germline trimming cut 8 bases from V and 5 bases from J; bases unmatched to any gene: 12. CDR3 length: 15 amino acids.

The chain joins TRBV6-1 to TRBJ2-7, with 7 bases matching TRBD1. This CDR3 has 13 residues. Trimming cost V 3 bases and J 7 bases; bases outside gene matches: 6. From germline, CDR1 is MNHNS and CDR2 SASEGT. The DNA for the CDR3 is TGTGCCAGCAGTGAGAGGGGGCTTCGAGAGCAGTACTTC. Translation gives CASSERGLREQYF.

This rearrangement joins TRBV28 to TRBJ2-4; D not certain. The CDR3 is 16 residues long. Germline-derived CDR1 and CDR2 are MDHEN and SYDVKM. The V end lost 5 bases, the J end lost 0 bases, and 14 bases lay between the germline ends. CDR3 in DNA: TGTGCCAGCAGTCAAACTACAGCCAAAGCCAAAAACATTCAGTACTTC. Translating it yields CASSQTTAKAKNIQYF.

The chain has TRBV2 and TRBJ1-4, with D perhaps matching TRBD1 (6 bases). V was trimmed by 2 bases and J by 3 bases, leaving 10 bases between them. Looked up from germline, CDR1 is SNHLY and CDR2 is FYNNEI. CDR3 size: 15 residues. The CDR3, as DNA: TGTGCCAGCAGTGAACAGGGGCGGCCTAATGAAAAACTGTTTTTT. This gives the protein CASSEQGRPNEKLFF.

The J gene is TRBJ2-7, the V gene TRBV5-5; D is tentatively TRBD1 or TRBD2 (5 bases each). V was cut by 6 bases and J by 1 base, with 14 bases left in between. The CDR3 length is 14 residues. Germline V lookup: CDR1 SGHKS, CDR2 YYEKEE (reference sequence). The CDR3 bases are TGTGCCAGCACCACTTGGGACGGATCCTACGAGCAGTACTTC. Residues: CASTTWDGSYEQYF.

This clone came up a few times. Within the sample, other DNA sequences also encode this same CDR3. This chain joins TRBV10-3 and TRBJ2-7; D unclear. CDR3 size: 12 residues. Deletions cut 2 bases from V and 2 bases from J, with 4 bases between. Germline V gene sequence: CDR1 ENHRY, CDR2 SYGVKD. This CDR3 is CAISEGTYEQYF. The CDR3 DNA follows: TGTGCCATCAGTGAGGGGACCTACGAGCAGTACTTC.

V gene TRBV20-1 combines with J gene TRBJ1-1; D call uncertain. The CDR3 spans 11 residues. V lost 4 bases to trimming and J lost 3 bases, with 6 bases between them. The germline V gene has CDR1 DFQATT and CDR2 SNEGSKA (reference sequence). The chain's CDR3 is CSAKDYTEAFF. CDR3 in DNA: TGCAGTGCTAAAGACTACACTGAAGCTTTCTTT.

The J gene is TRBJ2-5, the V gene TRBV7-2, with 7 bases aligning to TRBD1. Germline CDR1 is SGHTA and CDR2 is FQGNSA. The CDR3 runs to 16 residues. V gave up 1 base and J gave up 5 bases; unmatched junction bases: 10. The CDR3 DNA sequence: TGTGCCAGCAGCTTAGGTCTTTACGAACAGGGGGAGACCCAGTACTTC. Translation: CASSLGLYEQGETQYF.

The chain recombines TRBV6-5 with TRBJ2-5; D perhaps matches TRBD2 (6 bases). This CDR3 contains 15 residues. Trimming removed 10 bases at V and 4 bases at J, with 22 bases between. CDR1 is MNHEY, CDR2 SVGAGI, per germline. The CDR3 nucleotides read TGTGCCACAGGTTACGGACTACGAAAGGGAGAGACCCAGTACTTC. Translation gives CATGYGLRKGETQYF.

The rearrangement joins TRBV25-1 to TRBJ2-7; 8 nucleotides align to TRBD1. After removal of 8 bases from V and 5 bases from J, the junction contained 5 bases not matched to a gene. The CDR3 runs to 12 residues. From germline, CDR1 is MGHDK and CDR2 SYGVNS. CDR3: CASGPDRDEQYF. Here the CDR3 DNA reads TGTGCCAGCGGACCGGACAGGGACGAGCAGTACTTC.

The V gene is TRBV9, the J gene TRBJ1-6; the match to TRBD1 covers 10 bases. From germline, CDR1 is SGDLS and CDR2 YYNGEE. This CDR3 is 16 amino acids long. The trim removed 3 bases at V and 7 bases at J, leaving 7 bases unmatched. Here the CDR3 reads CASSEGTGVLNSPLHF. For the CDR3, the DNA is TGTGCCAGCAGCGAGGGGACAGGGGTACTCAATTCACCCCTCCACTTT.

The chain has TRBV7-9 and TRBJ2-5; D not resolved. This CDR3 spans 13 amino acids. Germline CDR1 reads SEHNR; CDR2 reads FQNEAQ (reference sequence). V was clipped by 0 bases and J by 4 bases, with 6 bases between them. The CDR3 reads CASSLALGETQYF. CDR3 DNA sequence: TGTGCCAGCAGCTTAGCATTGGGAGAGACCCAGTACTTC.

The chain combines TRBV28 with TRBJ1-4, with TRBD1 matching over 7 bases. Trimming cost V 6 bases and J 5 bases; bases outside gene matches: 6. This CDR3 has 14 residues. Germline V gives CDR1 MDHEN, CDR2 SYDVKM. The chain's CDR3 is CASRGTAFNEKLFF. As DNA, the CDR3 is TGTGCCAGCAGAGGGACAGCGTTCAATGAAAAACTGTTTTTT.

V and J are TRBV27 and TRBJ2-1; D is possibly TRBD2 (6 bases). Deletions cut 2 bases from V and 5 bases from J, with 16 bases between. Looked up from germline, CDR1 is MNHEY and CDR2 is SMNVEV (reference sequence). This CDR3 is 16 amino acids long. The chain's CDR3 is CASSLDDGRVNNEQFF. The CDR3 DNA sequence: TGTGCCAGCAGTTTAGATGACGGGAGAGTTAACAATGAGCAGTTCTTC.

About this clone: Other DNA sequences in the same sample also yield this CDR3. The chain is built from TRBV5-1 and TRBJ2-1; TRBD2 matches at 9 bases. The CDR3 consists of 15 residues. The J segment lost 4 bases and the V segment lost 0 bases, leaving 2 bases of the junction unmatched. Germline V gene sequence: CDR1 SGHRS, CDR2 YFSETQ. CDR3: CASSLGLAVYNEQFF. Written as DNA, the CDR3 is TGCGCCAGCAGCTTGGGACTAGCGGTATACAATGAGCAGTTCTTC.

This clone was detected a few times. The genes are TRBV5-6 and TRBJ1-2; no reliable D call. This CDR3 has 14 amino acids. With 2 bases removed from V and 8 bases from J, the gap between germline ends came to 16 bases. The germline V gene has CDR1 SGHDT and CDR2 YYEEEE. This CDR3 is CASSFEVAGVGYTF. The CDR3, as DNA: TGTGCCAGCAGCTTCGAAGTCGCGGGAGTCGGCTACACCTTC. Full variable domain (missing parts from reference TRBV5-6 and TRBJ1-2): DAGVTQSPTHLIKTRGQQVTLRCSPKSGHDTVSWYQQALGQGPQFIFQYYEEEERQRGNFPDRFSGHQFPNYSSELNVNALLLGDSALYLCASSFEVAGVGYTFGSGTRLTVV.

The chain carries TRBV5-1 and TRBJ2-2; 8 bases fit TRBD1. The junction had 4 bases not matched to a gene; V was cut back by 6 bases and J by 0 bases. Germline V CDR1 and CDR2: SGHRS, YFSETQ. The CDR3 has 15 amino acids. CDR3 coding DNA: TGCGCCAGCAACCTGGGACAGGCGAACACCGGGGAGCTGTTTTTT. Translating gives CASNLGQANTGELFF.

This clone was recorded only once. The CDR3 DNA reads as TGTGCCAGTAGTATGGGCAGGGGCGGGACCCAGTACTTC. This encodes CASSMGRGGTQYF. The chain uses TRBV19 and TRBJ2-5; TRBD1 is a possible D gene (6 bases). Germline values: CDR1 LNHDA, CDR2 SQIVND (reference sequence). Trimming removed 3 bases from V and 7 bases from J, with 12 bases in between. CDR3 length equals 13 residues.

The V gene is TRBV28, the J gene TRBJ2-4; TRBD2 matches at 11 bases. This CDR3 region has 13 residues. J lost 8 bases, V lost 6 bases, and 3 bases had no gene match. Germline CDR1 MDHEN, CDR2 SYDVKM. The CDR3 loop reads CASSTSGSYIQYF. CDR3 coding DNA: TGTGCCAGCAGCACTAGCGGGAGTTACATTCAGTACTTC.

A word on this clone: Distinct nucleotide sequences in the sample also encode this CDR3. The chain couples TRBV3-1 (or the pseudogene TRBV3-2) to TRBJ2-5; 7 nucleotides align to TRBD2. Losses at the gene ends were 0 bases for V and 2 bases for J; bases not matched to a gene: 6. This CDR3 region has 16 residues. The germline gives CDR1 LGHDT, CDR2 YNNKEL (reference sequence). The CDR3 loop reads CASSQDLSGGQETQYF. In nucleotides, the CDR3 is TGTGCCAGCAGCCAAGATCTATCGGGAGGACAAGAGACCCAGTACTTC.

The chain recombines TRBV7-9 with TRBJ2-7; possible D gene TRBD1, 5 bases. This CDR3 contains 14 residues. Trimming removed 3 bases from V and 0 bases from J, with 9 bases in between. CDR1 and CDR2 from the germline V gene are SEHNR and FQNEAQ (reference sequence). In nucleotides, the CDR3 is TGTGCCAGCAGCTTCAGGGATAACTCCTACGAGCAGTACTTC. Translated: CASSFRDNSYEQYF.

The rearrangement uses TRBV20-1 and TRBJ2-1; D is unresolved. The CDR3 spans 11 residues. The V gene's germline CDR1 is DFQATT and CDR2 SNEGSKA (reference sequence). The V end was cut by 8 bases, the J end by 6 bases, with 11 bases between. CDR3 loop: CSRFLGNEQFF. Written as DNA, the CDR3 is TGCAGTCGCTTTTTGGGCAATGAGCAGTTCTTC.

V gene TRBV29-1 combines with J gene TRBJ1-3, with no clear D. Deletions cut 5 bases from V and 0 bases from J, with 8 bases between. The CDR3 covers 13 residues. The germline V gene has CDR1 SQVTM and CDR2 ANQGSEA. CDR3 in amino acids: CSVLLNSGNTIYF. The CDR3 DNA follows: TGCAGCGTTCTTTTAAACTCTGGAAACACCATATATTTT.

The V gene is TRBV5-5, the J gene TRBJ2-1; D may be TRBD1 or TRBD2 (5 bases each). This CDR3 contains 15 residues. Germline V lookup: CDR1 SGHKS, CDR2 YYEKEE (reference sequence). The V end lost 1 base, the J end lost 4 bases, and 12 bases lay between the germline ends. CDR3 sequence: CASSLMQGRYNEQFF. The CDR3 nucleotides read TGTGCCAGCAGCTTGATGCAGGGACGATACAATGAGCAGTTCTTC.

The V call is TRBV15, the J call TRBJ2-1, with D possibly matching TRBD2 (5 bases). The germline CDR1 and CDR2 sequences are LNHNV and YYDKDF (reference sequence). The length of the CDR3 is 15 residues. V was trimmed by 0 bases and J by 10 bases, leaving 16 bases between them. The CDR3 loop is CATSRDRVAGREQFF. Here the CDR3 DNA reads TGTGCCACCAGCAGAGATCGGGTGGCGGGTCGGGAGCAGTTCTTC.

The chain couples TRBV24-1 to TRBJ1-6; 7 bases are shared with TRBD1. The V segment lost 9 bases and the J segment 8 bases; nucleotides outside the gene matches: 12. Germline CDR1 reads KGHDR; CDR2 reads SFDVKD. The CDR3 has 15 amino acids. The CDR3 here is CATSYSAGGYSPLHF. The CDR3 DNA follows: TGTGCCACCTCCTACTCAGCAGGGGGTTATTCACCCCTCCACTTT.